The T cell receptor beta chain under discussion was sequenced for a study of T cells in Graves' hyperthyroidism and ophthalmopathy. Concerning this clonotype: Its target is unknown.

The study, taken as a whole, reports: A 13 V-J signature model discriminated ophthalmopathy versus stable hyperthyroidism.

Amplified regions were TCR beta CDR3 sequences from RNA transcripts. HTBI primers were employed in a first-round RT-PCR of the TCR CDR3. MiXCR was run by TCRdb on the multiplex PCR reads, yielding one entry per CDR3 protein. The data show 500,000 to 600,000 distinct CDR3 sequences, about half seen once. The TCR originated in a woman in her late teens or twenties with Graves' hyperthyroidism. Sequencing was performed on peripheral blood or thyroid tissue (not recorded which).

The CDR3 region is CSLRGREKLFF. The CDR3 nucleotides are TGCAGCCTGAGGGGGAGGGAAAAACTGTTTTTT. The chain carries TRBV20-1 and TRBJ1-4; TRBD1 might be the D (6 bases). There are 11 residues in the CDR3. Germline V gives CDR1 DFQATT, CDR2 SNEGSKA (reference sequence).